This T cell receptor (beta chain) was captured in a study of technical replicates of blood from a handful of donors. TCRdb's table, derived via immunoSEQ multiplex PCR, lists solely in-frame clones and lacks some. The profile covers about 82,000 clones, with 90% to 95% appearing a single time and under 0.5% taken by the ten largest. Germline assignment: CDR1 MNHEY and CDR2 SMNVEV (reference sequence). Trimming took 5 bases from V and 11 from J; bases not matched to a gene: 2. CDR3 size: 11 residues. This clone was observed a single time. The sample was T cells isolated from PBMCs. V is TRBV27 and J is TRBJ1-1; 10 nucleotides line up with TRBD1. This clonotype originated in a human donor in good health. DNA for the CDR3: TGTGCCAGCAGTGGGACAGGGGACGCTTTCTTT. Translation: CASSGTGDAFF.